A selection of T cell receptor beta chains follows, all from one sample in a study of T cell repertoires in cytomegalovirus infection. TCRdb processed the reads anew with MiXCR; each CDR3 protein has one entry. The sample records hundreds of thousands of distinct CDR3 sequences, approximately 32% being singletons. Sequenced sample: PBMCs. The origin of the receptors is a human donor in good health (CMV status not recorded). Some clones in this sample may be carry-over from other donors' samples. Both conserved end residues are part of each CDR3. D genes are given only for firm matches. Part of the rows lack a size; the others show once, few, many or a class for expanded clones.

clone_size: few; v_call: TRBV4-1; d_call: NA; j_call: TRBJ2-7; cdr3_aa: CASSLTGSGTYEQYF; cdr3_nt: TGCGCCAGCAGCCTCACAGGGTCAGGAACCTACGAGCAGTACTTC
clone_size: NA; v_call: TRBV19; d_call: NA; j_call: TRBJ2-1; cdr3_aa: CASHARGLHNEQFF; cdr3_nt: TGTGCCAGCCACGCTCGGGGACTCCACAATGAGCAGTTCTTC
clone_size: few; v_call: TRBV5-8; d_call: NA; j_call: TRBJ1-2; cdr3_aa: CASSRTPNYGYTF; cdr3_nt: TGTGCCAGCAGCCGGACCCCAAACTATGGCTACACCTTC
clone_size: few; v_call: TRBV2; d_call: NA; j_call: TRBJ1-6; cdr3_aa: CASSEPQGPRNSPLHF; cdr3_nt: TGTGCCAGCAGTGAACCCCAGGGCCCTCGTAATTCACCCCTCCACTTT
clone_size: NA; v_call: TRBV7-9; d_call: TRBD2; j_call: TRBJ2-3; cdr3_aa: CASSDSGLADTQYF; cdr3_nt: TGTGCCAGCAGCGACTCGGGACTAGCGGATACGCAGTATTTT
clone_size: NA; v_call: TRBV7-2; d_call: NA; j_call: TRBJ2-1; cdr3_aa: CASSLGGESYNEQFF; cdr3_nt: TGTGCCAGCAGCTTAGGGGGCGAATCCTACAATGAGCAGTTCTTC
clone_size: NA; v_call: TRBV4-1; d_call: NA; j_call: TRBJ2-3; cdr3_aa: CSSRQVWVGIQDTQYF; cdr3_nt: TGCTCCAGCAGACAAGTATGGGTAGGGATTCAAGATACGCAGTATTTT
clone_size: NA; v_call: TRBV7-3; d_call: NA; j_call: TRBJ2-3; cdr3_aa: CASSSGTTGTDTQYF; cdr3_nt: TGTGCCAGCAGCTCAGGAACCACGGGGACAGATACGCAGTATTTT
clone_size: few; v_call: TRBV3-1; d_call: NA; j_call: TRBJ2-5; cdr3_aa: CASSQDGAPQAETQYF; cdr3_nt: TGTGCCAGCAGCCAAGATGGGGCACCTCAGGCGGAGACCCAGTACTTC
clone_size: NA; v_call: TRBV7-9; d_call: NA; j_call: TRBJ1-2; cdr3_aa: CASSLALTVNGYTF; cdr3_nt: TGTGCCAGCAGCTTAGCACTTACAGTTAATGGCTACACCTTC
clone_size: NA; v_call: TRBV7-4; d_call: NA; j_call: TRBJ1-4; cdr3_aa: CASFITSHNEKLFF; cdr3_nt: TGTGCCAGCTTCATCACGAGCCATAATGAAAAACTGTTTTTT
clone_size: NA; v_call: TRBV19; d_call: TRBD1; j_call: TRBJ1-4; cdr3_aa: CASSTPAGGINEKLFF; cdr3_nt: TGTGCCAGTAGTACCCCCGCAGGGGGGATTAATGAAAAACTGTTTTTT
clone_size: few; v_call: TRBV19; d_call: NA; j_call: TRBJ2-3; cdr3_aa: CASSIGGSADTQYF; cdr3_nt: TGTGCCAGTAGTATCGGGGGATCCGCAGATACGCAGTATTTT
clone_size: few; v_call: TRBV24-1; d_call: TRBD1; j_call: TRBJ2-2; cdr3_aa: CATSDLKAGTGNTGELFF; cdr3_nt: TGTGCCACCAGTGATTTGAAGGCCGGGACAGGGAACACCGGGGAGCTGTTTTTT
clone_size: NA; v_call: TRBV27; d_call: NA; j_call: TRBJ2-4; cdr3_aa: CASSALPPFELAKNIQYF; cdr3_nt: TGTGCCAGCAGTGCCCTCCCCCCATTCGAACTAGCCAAAAACATTCAGTACTTC
clone_size: NA; v_call: TRBV19; d_call: NA; j_call: TRBJ2-6; cdr3_aa: CASRQTDSGANVLTF; cdr3_nt: TGTGCCAGTAGACAGACAGACTCTGGGGCCAACGTCCTGACTTTC
clone_size: NA; v_call: TRBV2; d_call: NA; j_call: TRBJ1-5; cdr3_aa: CASSEAQFGNQPQHF; cdr3_nt: TGTGCCAGCAGTGAAGCGCAGTTTGGAAATCAGCCCCAGCATTTT
clone_size: few; v_call: TRBV5-4; d_call: NA; j_call: TRBJ2-7; cdr3_aa: CASSFRGRYEQYF; cdr3_nt: NA
clone_size: NA; v_call: TRBV2; d_call: TRBD1; j_call: TRBJ1-4; cdr3_aa: CASTRQGATANEKLFF; cdr3_nt: TGTGCCAGCACCCGACAGGGGGCAACGGCTAATGAAAAACTGTTTTTT
clone_size: few; v_call: TRBV12-3/TRBV12-4; d_call: TRBD1; j_call: TRBJ2-3; cdr3_aa: CASTPGTASTDTQYF; cdr3_nt: TGTGCCAGCACCCCCGGGACAGCTAGCACAGATACGCAGTATTTT
clone_size: NA; v_call: TRBV4-1; d_call: NA; j_call: TRBJ1-5; cdr3_aa: CASSQDRGVRNQPQHF; cdr3_nt: TGTGCCAGCAGCCAAGATAGAGGGGTCCGCAATCAGCCCCAGCATTTT
clone_size: NA; v_call: TRBV6-1; d_call: TRBD1; j_call: TRBJ1-4; cdr3_aa: CASRADAGQNEKLFF; cdr3_nt: TGTGCCAGCAGGGCCGACGCGGGACAGAATGAAAAACTGTTTTTT
clone_size: few; v_call: TRBV19; d_call: TRBD1; j_call: TRBJ2-1; cdr3_aa: CASNTGDRVVNEQFF; cdr3_nt: TGTGCCAGTAATACCGGGGACAGGGTAGTCAATGAGCAGTTCTTC
clone_size: NA; v_call: TRBV6-6; d_call: TRBD1; j_call: TRBJ1-1; cdr3_aa: CASSNNLGQVAGDFF; cdr3_nt: TGTGCCAGCAGTAATAACCTCGGACAGGTGGCAGGCGATTTCTTT
clone_size: few; v_call: TRBV20-1; d_call: TRBD1; j_call: TRBJ2-7; cdr3_aa: CSARLSGTGAAEQYF; cdr3_nt: TGCAGTGCTCGACTGTCAGGGACAGGGGCCGCCGAGCAGTACTTC
clone_size: NA; v_call: TRBV28; d_call: NA; j_call: TRBJ1-5; cdr3_aa: CASRLGGSEGDQPQHF; cdr3_nt: TGTGCCAGCAGATTGGGGGGGAGTGAAGGGGATCAGCCCCAGCATTTT
clone_size: few; v_call: TRBV6-1; d_call: TRBD1; j_call: TRBJ2-7; cdr3_aa: CASSDRTPGQGYEQYF; cdr3_nt: TGTGCCAGCAGTGATAGAACCCCGGGACAGGGCTACGAGCAGTACTTC
clone_size: few; v_call: TRBV6-1; d_call: NA; j_call: TRBJ1-3; cdr3_aa: CASSEVGPSSGNTIYF; cdr3_nt: TGTGCCAGCAGTGAAGTGGGACCGAGCTCTGGAAACACCATATATTTT
clone_size: once; v_call: TRBV20-1; d_call: TRBD2; j_call: TRBJ2-3; cdr3_aa: CSATSGTSSDTQYF; cdr3_nt: TGCAGTGCTACGTCCGGGACTAGTTCAGATACGCAGTATTTT
clone_size: NA; v_call: TRBV6-4; d_call: NA; j_call: TRBJ1-1; cdr3_aa: CASSENGEANWNF; cdr3_nt: TGTGCCAGCAGTGAGAACGGGGAAGCTAACTGGAATTTT
clone_size: NA; v_call: TRBV20-1; d_call: NA; j_call: TRBJ1-5; cdr3_aa: CSAPRAGNQPQHF; cdr3_nt: TGCAGTGCTCCCCGGGCAGGGAATCAGCCCCAGCATTTT
clone_size: few; v_call: TRBV29-1; d_call: NA; j_call: TRBJ2-3; cdr3_aa: CSVEVLSTDTQYF; cdr3_nt: TGCAGCGTTGAAGTCCTAAGCACAGATACGCAGTATTTT
clone_size: NA; v_call: TRBV6-5; d_call: NA; j_call: TRBJ1-5; cdr3_aa: CASQPGAGWNEPQHF; cdr3_nt: TGTGCCAGCCAACCGGGGGCAGGGTGGAATGAGCCCCAGCATTTT
clone_size: few; v_call: TRBV19; d_call: TRBD2; j_call: TRBJ2-1; cdr3_aa: CASRGSGGDFNEQFF; cdr3_nt: TGTGCCAGTAGGGGATCGGGGGGGGACTTCAATGAGCAGTTCTTC
clone_size: NA; v_call: TRBV19; d_call: TRBD2; j_call: TRBJ2-1; cdr3_aa: CASARGTRGVGEQFF; cdr3_nt: TGTGCCAGTGCCCGGGGGACTAGAGGGGTTGGTGAGCAGTTCTTC
clone_size: many; v_call: TRBV12-3/TRBV12-4; d_call: NA; j_call: TRBJ1-1; cdr3_aa: CASSLTEAPLGF; cdr3_nt: TGTGCCAGCAGTTTAACTGAGGCCCCTCTCGGATTT
clone_size: few; v_call: TRBV28; d_call: NA; j_call: TRBJ1-2; cdr3_aa: CASSPFTLGYTF; cdr3_nt: TGTGCCAGCAGCCCTTTTACGCTCGGCTACACCTTC
clone_size: NA; v_call: TRBV7-2; d_call: NA; j_call: TRBJ2-3; cdr3_aa: CASRAGGQKYF; cdr3_nt: TGTGCCAGCAGGGCAGGAGGACAAAAGTATTTT
clone_size: NA; v_call: TRBV7-9; d_call: TRBD1; j_call: TRBJ1-6; cdr3_aa: CASSLLDRANSPLHF; cdr3_nt: TGTGCCAGCAGCTTATTGGACAGGGCGAATTCACCCCTCCACTTT
clone_size: NA; v_call: TRBV7-8; d_call: NA; j_call: TRBJ1-5; cdr3_aa: CASSVGSGRNQPQHF; cdr3_nt: TGTGCCAGCAGCGTGGGATCTGGGCGCAATCAGCCCCAGCATTTT
clone_size: many; v_call: TRBV7-2; d_call: TRBD2; j_call: TRBJ2-1; cdr3_aa: CASSSSGGSDEQFF; cdr3_nt: TGTGCCAGCAGTTCTAGCGGGGGGAGCGATGAGCAGTTCTTC
clone_size: NA; v_call: TRBV2; d_call: TRBD1; j_call: TRBJ1-2; cdr3_aa: CASSENRQGAGGYTF; cdr3_nt: TGTGCCAGCAGTGAAAACCGACAGGGGGCGGGTGGCTACACCTTC
clone_size: NA; v_call: TRBV2; d_call: NA; j_call: TRBJ2-1; cdr3_aa: CASSPQSYNEQFF; cdr3_nt: TGTGCCAGCAGCCCCCAGTCCTACAATGAGCAGTTCTTC
clone_size: NA; v_call: TRBV5-1; d_call: NA; j_call: TRBJ2-1; cdr3_aa: CASSLAAPGYYNEQFF; cdr3_nt: TGCGCCAGCAGCTTAGCGGCGCCGGGGTACTACAATGAGCAGTTCTTC
clone_size: many; v_call: TRBV7-6; d_call: NA; j_call: TRBJ2-6; cdr3_aa: CASSLAISGKAGANVLTF; cdr3_nt: TGTGCCAGCAGCTTAGCTATTTCGGGGAAGGCTGGGGCCAACGTCCTGACTTTC
clone_size: few; v_call: TRBV11-2; d_call: NA; j_call: TRBJ2-5; cdr3_aa: CASSPANMAVETQYF; cdr3_nt: TGTGCCAGCAGCCCAGCCAACATGGCGGTGGAGACCCAGTACTTC